A selection of T cell receptor beta chains follows, all from one sample in a study of blood T cell repertoires in COVID-19. The data were produced by immunoSEQ multiplex PCR, yet TCRdb's version contains in-frame clones alone and is incomplete. The sample carries fewer than 450,000 clones, roughly 87% recorded once. Sequencing was carried out using PBMCs or T cells enriched from blood (not recorded which). Every receptor here comes from a man younger than 35 who had recovered from COVID-19. Each CDR3 is given with its conserved first and last residue. The D gene is left open where the match is weak. For some rows the clone size is stated as once, few or many, or as a class when expanded; others skip it.

clone size	D gene	V gene	J gene	CDR3 DNA	CDR3 protein
.	TRBD2	TRBV25-1	TRBJ2-7	TGTGCAAGCAGTCGGGGGGGTCCCTACGAGCAGTACTTC	CASSRGGPYEQYF
.	.	TRBV24-1	TRBJ1-1	TGTGCCACCAGTGCCGGGGGAGGTCCTGAAGCTTTCTTT	CATSAGGGPEAFF
.	TRBD2	TRBV4-1	TRBJ2-4	TGCGCCAGCAGCCAACAGACTAGCTTTGTTTCCATTCAGTACTTC	CASSQQTSFVSIQYF
.	.	TRBV5-1	TRBJ2-5	TGCGCCAGCAGAGGCAGAGGGAACCAAGAGACCCAGTACTTC	CASRGRGNQETQYF
.	TRBD2	TRBV24-1	TRBJ2-1	TGTGCCACCAGTGATCCGACTAGCGGGAGGTCCTACAATGAGCAGTTCTTC	CATSDPTSGRSYNEQFF
.	.	TRBV6-5	TRBJ1-1	TGTGCCAGCAGCCCGCCCCACGGGTACACTGAAGCTTTCTTT	CASSPPHGYTEAFF
.	TRBD2	TRBV5-1	TRBJ2-3	TGCGCCAGCAGCCTAAGCGGGAGTCGTACAGATACGCAGTATTTT	CASSLSGSRTDTQYF
once	.	TRBV29-1	TRBJ1-2	TGCAGCGTGAACTCCCTACAGGGTCTGATAAACTATGGCTACACCTTC	CSVNSLQGLINYGYTF
.	.	TRBV10-3	TRBJ1-3	TGTGCCATCAGTGATCTGGGGGCAGGTGGAAACACCATATATTTT	CAISDLGAGGNTIYF
.	.	TRBV6-5	TRBJ2-6	TGTGCCAGCAATCGGGGTACTCCTGGGGCCAACGTCCTGACTTTC	CASNRGTPGANVLTF
.	TRBD2	TRBV7-9	TRBJ2-7	TGTGCCAGCAGCCCATGGGGACTATCCTACGAGCAGTACTTC	CASSPWGLSYEQYF
.	TRBD1	TRBV7-2	TRBJ2-7	TGTGCCAGCAGCTCCCGGACAGGGGACCCCTACGAGCAGTACTTC	CASSSRTGDPYEQYF
.	.	TRBV7-9	TRBJ2-2	TGTGCCAGCAGCTTAGCCAGATCGAACACCGGGGAGCTGTTTTTT	CASSLARSNTGELFF
.	.	TRBV9	TRBJ1-2	TGTGCCAGCAGCACAGACTTCCAGGGAGGCGGCTACACCTTC	CASSTDFQGGGYTF
many	.	TRBV7-9	TRBJ2-7	TGTGCCAGCAGCATAGGGGGGGGCCCTATGGAGCAGTACTTC	CASSIGGGPMEQYF
.	.	TRBV7-8	TRBJ1-2	TGTGCCAGCAGCTTAGAGAGGGAGGAGAACTATGGCTACACCTTC	CASSLEREENYGYTF
.	.	TRBV10-3	TRBJ1-3	TGTGCCACCGCGGCTCAGGGCTCTGGAAACACCATATATTTT	CATAAQGSGNTIYF
.	TRBD1	TRBV4-1	TRBJ1-1	TGCGCCAGCAGCCAAGATTCTAGGGGGCCTTCGAACACTGAAGCTTTCTTT	CASSQDSRGPSNTEAFF
once	.	TRBV27	TRBJ1-1	TGTGCCAGCAGTCTAGGACAGTACACTGAAGCTTTCTTT	CASSLGQYTEAFF
.	.	TRBV6-5	TRBJ2-1	TGTGCCAGCAGCGGGAGTTCCTACAATGAGCAGTTCTTC	CASSGSSYNEQFF
.	TRBD1	TRBV20-1	TRBJ1-1	TGCAGTGCTAGTCCGACAGGGGCAGAAGCTTTCTTT	CSASPTGAEAFF
.	TRBD1	TRBV7-9	TRBJ2-5	TGTGCCAGCAGCAGTAGACGGGACAGCAATACCCAAGAGACCCAGTACTTC	CASSSRRDSNTQETQYF
.	.	TRBV27	TRBJ2-2	TGTGCCAGTCGTTACGACACGAACACCGGGGAGCTGTTTTTT	CASRYDTNTGELFF
few	.	TRBV6-1	TRBJ1-2	TGTGCCAGCAGTGAAGAAACGGGACTTGGCTATGGCTACACCTTC	CASSEETGLGYGYTF
.	.	TRBV27	TRBJ1-6	TGTGCCAGCAGCGACACAGGGAGCTCCTATAATTCACCCCTCCACTTT	CASSDTGSSYNSPLHF
.	TRBD2	TRBV29-1	TRBJ2-1	TGCAGCGTTGAAGATCTAAGCGGGAGGGCCAACAATGAGCAGTTCTTC	CSVEDLSGRANNEQFF
once	.	TRBV10-2	TRBJ1-4	TGCGCCAGCAGTAATCCCGGGGTGACTAATGAAAAACTGTTTTTT	CASSNPGVTNEKLFF